Presented here are 14 T cell receptor beta chains from one specimen sequenced in a study of cytomegalovirus exposure and HLA in healthy donors. With 60 Vbeta and 13 Jbeta primers, the PCR was carried out. Generated by immunoSEQ multiplex PCR, the TCRdb table keeps only in-frame clones and is missing some. The sample holds under 150,000 clones, approximately 80% seen once. The source material was PBMCs. These receptor sequences come from a man aged 25 to 40 in good health and CMV-seronegative.

V gene TRBV15 combines with J gene TRBJ1-6; a possible D gene is TRBD1 (5 bases). This CDR3 has 15 residues. Trimming left V 10 bases short and J 4 bases short, with 17 bases between. The germline V gene has CDR1 LNHNV and CDR2 YYDKDF (reference sequence). The CDR3 loop is CANFLQASYNSPLHF. The CDR3 nucleotides are TGTGCCAATTTTCTACAGGCCTCATATAATTCACCCCTCCACTTT.

The V and J genes are TRBV30 and TRBJ2-7, with 8 nucleotides matching TRBD2. Losses at the gene ends were 2 bases for V and 0 bases for J; bases not matched to a gene: 3. The CDR3 is made up of 14 amino acids. Per the germline V gene, CDR1 is GTSNPN and CDR2 is SVGIG (reference sequence). As DNA, the CDR3 is TGTGCCTGGAGTCTAGCGGGTAACTCCTACGAGCAGTACTTC. This gives the protein CAWSLAGNSYEQYF.

Turning to this clone: Different DNA sequences within this sample yield the same CDR3. The rearrangement links TRBV5-1 to TRBJ1-1, with 8 bases fitting TRBD1. Germline V gene sequence: CDR1 SGHRS, CDR2 YFSETQ. V gave up 1 base and J gave up 1 base; unmatched junction bases: 0. The CDR3 contains 14 residues. The CDR3 spells CASSLTGGNTEAFF. As DNA, the CDR3 is TGCGCCAGCAGCTTGACAGGGGGGAACACTGAAGCTTTCTTT.

The CDR3 nucleotides are TGTGCCAGCAGTGAGGGCGGGGGGCCCTACAATGAGCAGTTCTTC. It encodes CASSEGGGPYNEQFF. The V call is TRBV6-4, the J call TRBJ2-1; 8 nucleotides align to TRBD2. Trimming cost V 3 bases and J 2 bases; bases outside gene matches: 3. Looked up from germline, CDR1 is MRHNA and CDR2 is SNTAGT. This CDR3 contains 15 residues.

CDR3 in amino acids: CASSLGGPTEQFF. In DNA form, the CDR3 reads TGTGCCAGCAGTTTAGGAGGGCCTACTGAGCAGTTCTTC. V usage is TRBV27 and J usage is TRBJ2-1, with D tentatively TRBD2 (6 bases). The CDR3 is 13 amino acids. CDR1 is MNHEY and CDR2 is SMNVEV in the germline V gene (reference sequence). V was trimmed by 2 bases and J by 9 bases, leaving 11 bases between them.

V usage is TRBV28 and J usage is TRBJ1-1, with D possibly TRBD1 on 6 matching bases. Trimming pared 4 bases from V and 1 base from J, leaving 16 bases between. CDR3 size: 16 residues. Germline V gene data show CDR1 as MDHEN and CDR2 as SYDVKM. As DNA, the CDR3 is TGTGCCAGCAGTTCACAACAGGGCAGGAGGAACACTGAAGCTTTCTTT. Its translation is CASSSQQGRRNTEAFF. Combining the CDR3 with reference TRBV28 and TRBJ1-1 gives the whole variable domain DVKVTQSSRYLVKRTGEKVFLECVQDMDHENMFWYRQDPGLGLRLIYFSYDVKMKEKGDIPEGYSVSREKKERFSLILESASTNQTSMYLCASSSQQGRRNTEAFFGQGTRLTVV.

V and J are TRBV5-1 and TRBJ1-1; D not certain. CDR1 is SGHRS and CDR2 is YFSETQ in the germline V gene. CDR3 length equals 11 residues. Trimming took off 5 bases at V and 10 bases at J, with 12 bases between the two ends. CDR3 nucleotide sequence: TGCGCCAGCAGTAGTTCGGAGGGAGCTTTCTTT. Protein sequence: CASSSSEGAFF.

V usage is TRBV5-4 and J usage is TRBJ1-4; the D gene is possibly TRBD1 (6 bases). Germline V gene data show CDR1 as SGHNT and CDR2 as YYREEE (reference sequence). V was shortened by 4 bases and J by 0 bases, with 10 bases between the two germline ends. The CDR3 contains 15 residues. The CDR3 region has the DNA TGTGCCAGCAGCGGCGGGGGCTCAACTAATGAAAAACTGTTTTTT. Its translation is CASSGGGSTNEKLFF.

V gene TRBV28 combines with J gene TRBJ1-6; 7 bases agree with TRBD1. The germline gives CDR1 MDHEN, CDR2 SYDVKM. The CDR3 totals 14 residues. V lost 6 bases to trimming and J lost 10 bases; unmatched junction nucleotides: 9. CDR3 nucleotides: TGTGCCAGCAGCCCTCGGTGGGACAGATCACCCCTCCACTTT. This gives the protein CASSPRWDRSPLHF.

The CDR3 nucleotides are TGTGCCAGTAGTATCCTCGGACAGGATGGCTACACCTTC. The encoded protein is CASSILGQDGYTF. The V gene is TRBV19, the J gene TRBJ1-2; the match to TRBD1 covers 7 bases. The CDR3 is 13 residues long. Per germline, CDR1 LNHDA and CDR2 SQIVND (reference sequence). The J segment lost 6 bases and the V segment lost 3 bases, leaving 4 bases of the junction unmatched.

The gene calls are TRBV30 and TRBJ1-2; D ambiguous. The CDR3 has 17 residues. The V end lost 0 bases, the J end lost 3 bases, and 20 bases lay between the germline ends. Germline V gene lookup returns CDR1 GTSNPN and CDR2 SVGIG (reference sequence). The CDR3 DNA sequence: TGTGCCTGGAGTGTATCGTTCCAAGGGCGGGGAGACTATGGCTACACCTTC. This sequence encodes CAWSVSFQGRGDYGYTF.

V and J are TRBV7-6 and TRBJ2-7, with TRBD2 identical over 11 bases. Germline values: CDR1 SGHVS, CDR2 FNYEAQ. This CDR3 has 15 residues. The J segment lost 1 base and the V segment lost 5 bases, leaving 4 bases of the junction unmatched. CDR3 DNA: TGTGCCAGCAGCCCCGGGACTAGCGGTTCCTACGAGCAGTACTTC. Its translation: CASSPGTSGSYEQYF.

This sequence joins TRBV7-2 and TRBJ2-1; D is possibly TRBD1 (6 bases). Trimming pared 4 bases from V and 5 bases from J, leaving 9 bases between. The CDR3 is made up of 13 amino acids. Looked up from germline, CDR1 is SGHTA and CDR2 is FQGNSA. The CDR3 reads CASSSDSHNEQFF. For the CDR3, the DNA is TGTGCCAGCAGCTCGGACAGTCACAATGAGCAGTTCTTC. Full variable domain (missing parts from reference TRBV7-2 and TRBJ2-1): GAGVSQSPSNKVTEKGKDVELRCDPISGHTALYWYRQSLGQGLEFLIYFQGNSAPDKSGLPSDRFSAERTGGSVSTLTIQRTQQEDSAVYLCASSSDSHNEQFFGPGTRLTVL.

V is TRBV19 and J is TRBJ2-7, with 8 bases lining up with TRBD1. Germline V gene sequence: CDR1 LNHDA, CDR2 SQIVND (reference sequence). The J segment lost 1 base and the V segment lost 5 bases, leaving 13 bases of the junction unmatched. This CDR3 is 17 amino acids long. CDR3 DNA sequence: TGTGCCAGTAGTGCCGGGACAGGTAGGGGCCTGTCCTACGAGCAGTACTTC. As protein: CASSAGTGRGLSYEQYF.